This T cell receptor beta chain was profiled in a study of T and B cells in COVID-19 patients. General observations from the study: Blood from mildly ill patients while symptomatic, and early samples from severe cases, were scarce. No sequencing was yet done of CD4+, regulatory or CD8+ subsets, or of SARS-CoV-2-responsive or tetramer+ sorted cells.

The V segment lost 4 bases and the J segment 1 base; nucleotides outside the gene matches: 2. There are 14 residues in the CDR3. Germline CDR1 and CDR2: LNHDA and SQIVND (reference sequence). From blood, about 240-550 ng of genomic DNA served as TRB template. Multiplex PCR with BIOMED2 TRB-A/B primer pools amplified TRB rearrangements. Each CDR3 protein gets one entry after TCRdb re-called the multiplex PCR reads with MiXCR. The repertoire has about 3,200 distinct CDR3 sequences, around a quarter of them found once; the top ten carry roughly 25%. This clonotype came up a few times. Its antigen remains unknown.

The chain is built from TRBV19 and TRBJ2-3, with 7 bases identical to TRBD1. Sequencing input: blood. The sequence came from a human donor with active COVID-19. The CDR3, as DNA: TGTGCCAGTAGTAGACAGGGCCGCACAGATACGCAGTATTTT. This translates into CASSRQGRTDTQYF. Filled out from reference TRBV19 and TRBJ2-3, the complete variable domain reads DGGITQSPKYLFRKEGQNVTLSCEQNLNHDAMYWYRQDPGQGLRLIYYSQIVNDFQKGDIAEGYSVSREKKESFPLTVTSAQKNPTAFYLCASSRQGRTDTQYFGPGTRLTVL.